The 32 T cell receptor beta chains below come from one sample, sequenced in a study of shared clonotypes between healthy human individuals. Sequenced by immunoSEQ multiplex PCR; TCRdb stores in-frame clones only, minus some. The top ten clones hold roughly 0.13% of a sample with 2 million to 2.5 million clones, 95% of them seen once. What was sequenced was naive CD4+ T cells sorted from blood. Documented subset: CD45RA+ positively selected. These receptor sequences come from a young man in good health.

This sequence joins TRBV19 and TRBJ1-4; no definite D call. Germline loops: CDR1 LNHDA, CDR2 SQIVND (reference sequence). The CDR3 has 15 residues. V was cut by 5 bases and J by 0 bases, with 10 bases left in between. CDR3 region: CASSYALATNEKLFF. The CDR3 DNA is TGTGCCAGTAGTTATGCCCTTGCAACTAATGAAAAACTGTTTTTT. The entire variable domain, with the rest obtained from reference TRBV19 and TRBJ1-4, is as follows: DGGITQSPKYLFRKEGQNVTLSCEQNLNHDAMYWYRQDPGQGLRLIYYSQIVNDFQKGDIAEGYSVSREKKESFPLTVTSAQKNPTAFYLCASSYALATNEKLFFGSGTQLSVL.

The chain uses TRBV30 and TRBJ1-6; 7 bases map to TRBD1. The CDR3 has 14 residues. V lost 5 bases to trimming and J lost 15 bases; unmatched junction nucleotides: 16. Looked up from germline, CDR1 is GTSNPN and CDR2 is SVGIG (reference sequence). CDR3 nucleotide sequence: TGTGCCTGGGCCACCGGGACAGCCACGAAGAACCTCCACTTT. Amino acids: CAWATGTATKNLHF.

This chain joins TRBV7-2 and TRBJ1-6; D perhaps matches TRBD1 (5 bases). Germline V gene data show CDR1 as SGHTA and CDR2 as FQGNSA. This CDR3 region has 15 residues. V was clipped by 7 bases and J by 3 bases, with 13 bases between them. CDR3 DNA: TGTGCCAGCACCCCCGCGGGACGCTATAATTCACCCCTCCACTTT. As protein: CASTPAGRYNSPLHF.

The J gene is TRBJ2-7, the V gene TRBV27, with TRBD1 matching over 8 bases. The CDR3 loop spans 14 amino acids. With V trimmed by 6 bases and J by 11 bases, 15 bases remained unmatched. The V gene's germline CDR1 is MNHEY and CDR2 SMNVEV (reference sequence). CDR3 loop: CASREDRVASMEYF. In nucleotides, the CDR3 is TGTGCCAGCAGGGAGGACAGGGTAGCGAGCATGGAGTACTTC.

This sequence joins TRBV5-4 and TRBJ1-6; TRBD1 is a possible D gene (5 bases). V lost 0 bases and J lost 0, with 13 bases in between. This CDR3 spans 18 amino acids. In germline, CDR1 is SGHNT, CDR2 YYREEE (reference sequence). The CDR3 DNA reads as TGTGCCAGCAGCTTGGCAAGTTCAGGGAGCTCCTATAATTCACCCCTCCACTTT. It translates to CASSLASSGSSYNSPLHF.

The chain joins TRBV18 to TRBJ2-2; a possible D gene is TRBD1 (6 bases). The germline gives CDR1 KGHSH, CDR2 LQKENI. Trimming removed 3 bases at V and 7 bases at J, with 12 bases between. The CDR3 is made up of 14 amino acids. The CDR3 spells CASSPQGFGGELFF. The CDR3 region has the DNA TGTGCCAGCTCACCTCAGGGGTTTGGCGGGGAGCTGTTTTTT.

About this clone: The DNA is omitted, as the CDR3 cannot be located on it reliably, and the CDR3 follows TCRdb's listing. CDR3 residues: CASSSSTGGGYTF. The V call is TRBV27, the J call TRBJ1-2. The CDR3 is 13 residues long, counting both termini. CDR1 is MNHEY and CDR2 is SMNVEV in the germline V gene (reference sequence).

The chain links TRBV5-1 to TRBJ1-4; no clear D. CDR3 length: 13 amino acids. Germline CDR1 reads SGHRS; CDR2 reads YFSETQ. Deletions cut 0 bases from V and 13 bases from J, with 13 bases between. CDR3 sequence: CASSLGSPGGLFF. In DNA, the CDR3 is TGCGCCAGCAGCTTGGGCTCTCCTGGAGGACTGTTTTTT.

In this sample, this clone turned up once. This rearrangement joins TRBV9 to TRBJ2-1; D ambiguous. Germline V gives CDR1 SGDLS, CDR2 YYNGEE. Trimming took off 1 base at V and 6 bases at J, with 8 bases between the two ends. The CDR3 consists of 13 residues. CDR3 nucleotides: TGTGCCAGCAGCGTAAGGTTCGGCAATGAGCAGTTCTTC. Residues: CASSVRFGNEQFF.

V is TRBV6-6 and J is TRBJ2-1; 10 bases map to TRBD2. V shed 8 bases, J shed 6 bases, and the junction held 13 bases outside the gene matches. This CDR3 comprises 16 residues. Germline loops: CDR1 MNHNY, CDR2 SVGAGI (reference sequence). The CDR3 DNA is TGTGCCAGCCGAGAGCGGGGGGGCCTTGGGCCCAATGAGCAGTTCTTC. It codes for CASRERGGLGPNEQFF.

This chain joins TRBV7-6 and TRBJ2-1; D gene uncertain. V lost 5 bases to trimming and J lost 0 bases, with 11 bases between them. In germline, CDR1 is SGHVS, CDR2 FNYEAQ. CDR3 length: 15 amino acids. CDR3 loop: CASSKTAFSYNEQFF. CDR3 coding DNA: TGTGCCAGCAGCAAAACAGCGTTCTCCTACAATGAGCAGTTCTTC.

V gene TRBV11-2 combines with J gene TRBJ1-1; possibly TRBD1 for D (6 bases). The V gene's germline CDR1 is SGHAT and CDR2 FQNNGV. This CDR3 contains 13 residues. Between the trimmed V and J ends, which lost 4 bases and 10 bases, there was a span of 16 bases. CDR3 in DNA: TGTGCCAGCAGCTCTAGGGGGGGGCAGGTAGCTTTCTTT. Translated: CASSSRGGQVAFF.

The CDR3 nucleotides read TGTGCCAGCAGCTTGACGGGACAGGGGGCGGTCAATGGCTACACCTTC. It yields the protein CASSLTGQGAVNGYTF. The rearrangement uses TRBV5-4 and TRBJ1-2; 12 bases map to TRBD1. CDR1 is SGHNT and CDR2 is YYREEE in the germline V gene (reference sequence). The CDR3 consists of 16 residues. Trimming took 1 base from V and 6 from J; bases not matched to a gene: 7.

This chain links TRBV7-2 with TRBJ2-7; unclear D gene. The V end was cut by 5 bases, the J end by 3 bases, with 17 bases between. The CDR3 totals 15 residues. The germline gives CDR1 SGHTA, CDR2 FQGNSA. CDR3 loop: CASSPFPEVFYEQYF. Written as DNA, the CDR3 is TGTGCCAGCAGCCCCTTTCCGGAAGTCTTCTACGAGCAGTACTTC.

About this clone itself: Other DNA sequences in this specimen translate into the identical CDR3. This chain links TRBV27 with TRBJ1-5; no reliable D call. Germline V gene sequence: CDR1 MNHEY, CDR2 SMNVEV (reference sequence). This CDR3 region has 15 residues. Trimming removed 3 bases from V and 5 bases from J, with 14 bases in between. CDR3 in DNA: TGTGCCAGCAGTTTGCTCGCGCGAGGTGATCAGCCCCAGCATTTT. Protein: CASSLLARGDQPQHF.

In this sample, this clone turned up once. This chain uses TRBV4-1 with TRBJ2-5, with 9 bases fitting TRBD2. CDR1 and CDR2 from the germline V gene are MGHRA and YSYEKL. The CDR3 runs to 17 residues. With V trimmed by 0 bases and J by 0 bases, 5 bases remained unmatched. Here the CDR3 DNA reads TGCGCCAGCAGCCAAGATAAAAGCGGGGGGTACCAAGAGACCCAGTACTTC. It encodes CASSQDKSGGYQETQYF.

In its sample, this clone was seen once. The chain is built from TRBV2 and TRBJ1-1; D ambiguous. Germline V gene lookup returns CDR1 SNHLY and CDR2 FYNNEI. The CDR3 extends over 11 amino acids. The V end lost 3 bases, the J end lost 7 bases, and 6 bases lay between the germline ends. The CDR3 region is CASSDHSEAFF. The CDR3 bases are TGTGCCAGCAGTGACCACAGTGAAGCTTTCTTT.

The V call is TRBV10-3, the J call TRBJ1-2; D is uncertain. The ends were cut back, 4 bases at V and 4 bases at J, with 13 bases in the middle. Per the germline V gene, CDR1 is ENHRY and CDR2 is SYGVKD. The CDR3 has 14 amino acids. The CDR3 region is CAISAGGLGYGYTF. As DNA, the CDR3 is TGTGCCATCAGTGCGGGAGGGCTTGGCTATGGCTACACCTTC.

The CDR3 sequence is CASSPRDVGVREKLFF. For the CDR3, the DNA is TGTGCCAGCAGTCCTCGAGACGTCGGGGTCAGAGAAAAACTGTTTTTT. The chain uses TRBV27 and TRBJ1-4, with D hard to call. The germline gives CDR1 MNHEY, CDR2 SMNVEV (reference sequence). The length of the CDR3 is 16 residues. V lost 5 bases, J lost 8 bases, and 21 bases lay in between.

This CDR3 is CASSTYGGVHRTTDTQYF. The CDR3 DNA sequence: TGTGCCAGCAGCACCTACGGGGGAGTGCACAGAACCACAGATACGCAGTATTTT. The genes are TRBV21-1 and TRBJ2-3; TRBD2, the D gene given by the table, was not confirmed from the DNA. TRBV21-1 is recorded as a pseudogene. This CDR3 comprises 18 residues.

V is TRBV28 and J is TRBJ2-7, with D possibly matching TRBD2 (6 bases). Germline V lookup: CDR1 MDHEN, CDR2 SYDVKM. The CDR3 has 15 residues. Trimming removed 6 bases at V and 0 bases at J, with 15 bases between. The CDR3 DNA reads as TGTGCCAGCAGCCCGGGGGACTTCAGCTCCTACGAGCAGTACTTC. Translated, it gives CASSPGDFSSYEQYF.

V gene TRBV10-3 combines with J gene TRBJ2-1; D remains unclear. The germline V and J ends were trimmed by 6 bases and 14 bases, with 20 bases remaining between them. This CDR3 has 13 amino acids. Per germline, CDR1 ENHRY and CDR2 SYGVKD. The CDR3 bases are TGTGCCATCAGGGCATCGGATCCGTTTCCCGAGTTCTTC. Translation gives CAIRASDPFPEFF.

This clone was found once. V is TRBV6-5 and J is TRBJ2-2; D ambiguous. Trimming stripped 7 bases from V and 5 bases from J, with 8 bases between. Germline V CDR1 and CDR2: MNHEY, SVGAGI. The CDR3 consists of 12 residues. The CDR3 DNA follows: TGTGCCAGCACCTCGAGGACCGGGGAGCTGTTTTTT. Amino acids: CASTSRTGELFF.

This clone showed up just a few times. This same CDR3 is encoded by further DNA sequences in the sample. The chain links TRBV29-1 to TRBJ1-1; D might be TRBD1 (5 bases). Trimming left V 4 bases short and J 0 bases short, with 6 bases between. In germline, CDR1 is SQVTM, CDR2 ANQGSEA. CDR3 length: 12 amino acids. The CDR3: CSVGQLNTEAFF. For the CDR3, the DNA is TGCAGCGTTGGACAGTTGAACACTGAAGCTTTCTTT.

This rearrangement joins TRBV30 to TRBJ1-1; possible D gene TRBD1, 6 bases. This CDR3 is 15 amino acids long. From germline, CDR1 is GTSNPN and CDR2 SVGIG (reference sequence). Trimming pared 1 base from V and 0 bases from J, leaving 12 bases between. In DNA form, the CDR3 reads TGTGCCTGGAGTGGACGGAGGGGGATGAACACTGAAGCTTTCTTT. It codes for CAWSGRRGMNTEAFF.

In the case of this clone: This sample also contains other DNA sequences that code for the same CDR3. The chain joins TRBV10-1 to TRBJ2-5; TRBD1 might be the D (6 bases). Germline V gene lookup returns CDR1 WNHNN and CDR2 SYGVQD (reference sequence). The CDR3 is 14 amino acids. V was clipped by 0 bases and J by 2 bases, with 7 bases between them. The CDR3 here is CASSESGQQETQYF. CDR3 in DNA: TGCGCCAGCAGTGAGTCTGGACAGCAAGAGACCCAGTACTTC.

The V call is TRBV10-1, the J call TRBJ2-2; 9 positions agree with TRBD2. The CDR3 is made up of 16 amino acids. The trim removed 0 bases at V and 5 bases at J, leaving 4 bases unmatched. Germline values: CDR1 WNHNN, CDR2 SYGVQD (reference sequence). The CDR3 region is CASSESFGLATGELFF. CDR3 bases: TGCGCCAGCAGTGAGTCGTTTGGACTAGCGACCGGGGAGCTGTTTTTT.

A note on this clone: Other DNA sequences in this specimen translate into the identical CDR3. The chain links TRBV10-3 to TRBJ2-3; 7 nucleotides agree with TRBD1. Trimming cost V 3 bases and J 2 bases; bases outside gene matches: 2. CDR1 ENHRY and CDR2 SYGVKD come from the germline V gene. This CDR3 is built from 14 residues. The CDR3 DNA is TGTGCCATCAGTGAAGGGGGCAACACAGATACGCAGTATTTT. Residues: CAISEGGNTDTQYF.

The chain has TRBV27 and TRBJ1-1; TRBD1 might be the D (6 bases). Deletions cut 4 bases from V and 1 base from J, with 7 bases between. Looked up from germline, CDR1 is MNHEY and CDR2 is SMNVEV (reference sequence). CDR3 size: 13 residues. The CDR3 nucleotides read TGTGCCAGCAGTTACAGGGAGAACACTGAAGCTTTCTTT. Protein product: CASSYRENTEAFF.

The J gene is TRBJ2-1, the V gene TRBV5-1; 8 bases align to TRBD2. The CDR3 contains 13 residues. Germline lookup yields CDR1 SGHRS and CDR2 YFSETQ. Trimming cost V 6 bases and J 12 bases; bases outside gene matches: 11. Here the CDR3 DNA reads TGCGCCAGCACGAGCGGGGGCCCTGATAGGCAGTTCTTC. It specifies CASTSGGPDRQFF.

This clone was recorded a few times. V usage is TRBV10-2 and J usage is TRBJ1-3; D ambiguous. V shed 4 bases and J shed 0 bases, with 10 bases lying between them. There are 15 residues in the CDR3. Germline V gene data show CDR1 as WSHSY and CDR2 as SAAADI. CDR3 protein: CASSGGGRSGNTIYF. CDR3 in DNA: TGCGCCAGCAGTGGTGGAGGCCGCTCTGGAAACACCATATATTTT.

The chain carries TRBV11-2 and TRBJ1-6; 8 nucleotides align to TRBD1. The CDR3 is 17 residues long. Germline lookup yields CDR1 SGHAT and CDR2 FQNNGV. J gave up 8 bases and V 5 bases, and 14 bases lay outside the gene matches. The CDR3 nucleotides read TGTGCCAGCAGCGTCCAGCCGCAGGGGGCGAGGGATTCACCCCTCCACTTT. It codes for CASSVQPQGARDSPLHF.